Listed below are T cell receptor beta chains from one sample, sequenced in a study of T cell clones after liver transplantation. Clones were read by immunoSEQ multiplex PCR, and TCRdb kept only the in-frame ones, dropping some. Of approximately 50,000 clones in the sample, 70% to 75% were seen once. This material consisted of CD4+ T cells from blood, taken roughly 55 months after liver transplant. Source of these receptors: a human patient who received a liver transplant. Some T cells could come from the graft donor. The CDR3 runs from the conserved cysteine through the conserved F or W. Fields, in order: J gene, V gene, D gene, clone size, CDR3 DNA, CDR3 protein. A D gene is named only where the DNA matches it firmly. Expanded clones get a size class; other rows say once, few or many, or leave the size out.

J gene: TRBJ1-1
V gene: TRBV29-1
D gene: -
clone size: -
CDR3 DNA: TGCAGCGTTGACGGGGGTACTGAAGCTTTCTTT
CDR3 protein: CSVDGGTEAFF

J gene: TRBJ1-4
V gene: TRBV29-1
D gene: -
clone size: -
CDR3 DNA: TGCAGCGTCCGGGACCTATCTAATGAAAAACTGTTTTTT
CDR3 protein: CSVRDLSNEKLFF

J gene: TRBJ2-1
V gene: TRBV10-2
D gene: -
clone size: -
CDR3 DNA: TGCGCCAGCAGTCTTGCCCCACAAGACAATGAGCAGTTCTTC
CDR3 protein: CASSLAPQDNEQFF

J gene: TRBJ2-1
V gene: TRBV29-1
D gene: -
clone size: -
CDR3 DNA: TGCAGCGTTGACAAAGGCTACAATGAGCAGTTCTTC
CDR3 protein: CSVDKGYNEQFF

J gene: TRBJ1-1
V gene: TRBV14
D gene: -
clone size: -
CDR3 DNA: TGTGCCAGCAGCCAAAATGTGAACACTGAAGCTTTCTTT
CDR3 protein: CASSQNVNTEAFF

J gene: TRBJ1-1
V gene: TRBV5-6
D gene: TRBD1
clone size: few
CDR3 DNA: TGTGCCAGCAGCCCTGGACAGGGAGGCACTGAAGCTTTCTTT
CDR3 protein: CASSPGQGGTEAFF

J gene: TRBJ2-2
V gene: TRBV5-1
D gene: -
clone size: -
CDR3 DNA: TGCGCCAGCAGCTTGAGGGCCACGGACAACACCGGGGAGCTGTTTTTT
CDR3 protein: CASSLRATDNTGELFF

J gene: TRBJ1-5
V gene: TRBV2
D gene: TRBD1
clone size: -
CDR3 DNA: TGTGCCAGCATGTCTGGGACAGGAAATCAGCCCCAGCATTTT
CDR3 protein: CASMSGTGNQPQHF

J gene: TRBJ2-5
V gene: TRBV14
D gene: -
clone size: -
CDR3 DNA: TGTGCCAGCAGCCTCGGGCTCCAAGAGACCCAGTACTTC
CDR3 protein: CASSLGLQETQYF

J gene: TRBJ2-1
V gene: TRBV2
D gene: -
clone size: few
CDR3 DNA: TGTGCCAGCAGTGAACAGGCAGGGGAAATCTACAATGAGCAGTTCTTC
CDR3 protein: CASSEQAGEIYNEQFF

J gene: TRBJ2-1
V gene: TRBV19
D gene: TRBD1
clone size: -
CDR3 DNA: TGTGCCAGTAGTACCCCCCCGGACAGGGGATTGGCAGGGGCCTACAATGAGCAGTTCTTC
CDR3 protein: CASSTPPDRGLAGAYNEQFF

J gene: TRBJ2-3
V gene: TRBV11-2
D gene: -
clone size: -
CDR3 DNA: TGTGCCAGCAGCTTAGATATACAGCGTCATACGCAGTATTTT
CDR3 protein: CASSLDIQRHTQYF

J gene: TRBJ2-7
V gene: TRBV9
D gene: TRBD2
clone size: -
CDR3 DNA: TGTGCCAGCAGCGCGGAAAGACTAGCCCCCCACTACGAGCAGTACTTC
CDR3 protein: CASSAERLAPHYEQYF